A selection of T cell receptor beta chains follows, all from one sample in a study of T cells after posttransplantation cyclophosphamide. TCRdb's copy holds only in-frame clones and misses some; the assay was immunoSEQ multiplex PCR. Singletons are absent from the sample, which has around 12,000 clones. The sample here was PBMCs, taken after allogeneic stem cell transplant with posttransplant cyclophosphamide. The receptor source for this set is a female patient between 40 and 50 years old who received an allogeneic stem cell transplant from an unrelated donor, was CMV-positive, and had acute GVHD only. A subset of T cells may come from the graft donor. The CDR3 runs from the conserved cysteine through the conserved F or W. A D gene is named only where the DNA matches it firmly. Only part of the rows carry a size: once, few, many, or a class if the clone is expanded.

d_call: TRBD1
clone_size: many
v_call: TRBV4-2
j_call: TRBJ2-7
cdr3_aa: CASSPPGTETYEQYF
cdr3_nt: TGTGCCAGCAGCCCGCCCGGGACAGAAACCTACGAGCAGTACTTC

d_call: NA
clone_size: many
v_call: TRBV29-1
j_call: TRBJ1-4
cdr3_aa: CSVEEIGVGNEKLFF
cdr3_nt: TGCAGCGTTGAAGAGATCGGGGTGGGGAATGAAAAACTGTTTTTT

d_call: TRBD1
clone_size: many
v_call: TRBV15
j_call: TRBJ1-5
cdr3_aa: CATSRDQGGGVDQPQHF
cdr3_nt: TGTGCCACCAGCAGAGATCAGGGGGGCGGGGTTGACCAGCCCCAGCATTTT

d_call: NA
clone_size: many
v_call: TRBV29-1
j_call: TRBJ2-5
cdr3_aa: CSVEAGGETQYF
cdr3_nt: TGCAGCGTTGAAGCGGGGGGCGAGACCCAGTACTTC

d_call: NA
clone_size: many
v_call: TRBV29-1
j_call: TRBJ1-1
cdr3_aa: CSVDLGGNTEAFF
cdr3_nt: TGCAGCGTTGATTTAGGGGGGAACACTGAAGCTTTCTTT

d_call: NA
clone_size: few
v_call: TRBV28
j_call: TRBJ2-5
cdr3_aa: CASSLSPQTQYF
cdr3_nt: TGTGCCAGCAGTTTAAGCCCACAGACCCAGTACTTC

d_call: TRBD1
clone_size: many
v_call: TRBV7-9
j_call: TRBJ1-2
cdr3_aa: CASSLGGQGDYGYTF
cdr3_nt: TGTGCCAGCAGCTTAGGAGGACAGGGGGACTATGGCTACACCTTC

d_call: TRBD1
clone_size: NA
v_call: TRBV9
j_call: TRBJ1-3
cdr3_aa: CASSDGTGVGNTIYF
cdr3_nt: TGTGCCAGCAGCGATGGGACAGGGGTCGGAAACACCATATATTTT

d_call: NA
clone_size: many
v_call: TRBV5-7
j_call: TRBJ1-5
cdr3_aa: CASSLGQSNQPQHF
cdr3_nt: TGTGCCAGCAGCCTTGGACAGAGCAATCAGCCCCAGCATTTT

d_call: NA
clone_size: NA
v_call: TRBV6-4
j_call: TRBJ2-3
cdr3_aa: CASSDSGLSTDTQYF
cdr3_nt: TGTGCCAGCAGTGACTCGGGACTGAGCACAGATACGCAGTATTTT